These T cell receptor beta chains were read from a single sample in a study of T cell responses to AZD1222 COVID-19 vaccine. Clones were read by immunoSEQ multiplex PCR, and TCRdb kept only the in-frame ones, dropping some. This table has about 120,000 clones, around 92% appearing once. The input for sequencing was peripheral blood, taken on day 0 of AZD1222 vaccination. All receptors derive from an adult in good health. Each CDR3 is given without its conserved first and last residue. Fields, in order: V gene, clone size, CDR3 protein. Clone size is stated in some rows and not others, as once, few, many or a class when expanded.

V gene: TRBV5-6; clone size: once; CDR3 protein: ASSLGPPSRGYT
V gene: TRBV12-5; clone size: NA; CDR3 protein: ASAPGGVPTIRQF
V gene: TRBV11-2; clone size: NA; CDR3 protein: ASSLQGGNQPQH
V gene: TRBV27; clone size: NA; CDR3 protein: ASSSTGAPYEQY
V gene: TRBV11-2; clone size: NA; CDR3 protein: ASSLVGEKLF
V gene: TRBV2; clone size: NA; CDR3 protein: ASSGQGGYT
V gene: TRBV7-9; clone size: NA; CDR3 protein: ASSSGSGELF
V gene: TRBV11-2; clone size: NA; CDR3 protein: ASSPLATGGAATNEKLF
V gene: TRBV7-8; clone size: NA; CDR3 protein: ASSFVGEQETQY
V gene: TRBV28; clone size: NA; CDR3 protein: ASSFGYREYGYT
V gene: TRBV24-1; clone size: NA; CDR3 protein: ATSDLGDAYNSPLH
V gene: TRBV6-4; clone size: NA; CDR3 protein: ASSDLGTGGGHRLSNQPQH
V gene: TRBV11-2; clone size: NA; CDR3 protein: ASRLGSGGATDTQY
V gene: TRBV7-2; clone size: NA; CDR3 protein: ASSLDWDNEQY
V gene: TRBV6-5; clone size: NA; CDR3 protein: ASSYSRQGYEQY
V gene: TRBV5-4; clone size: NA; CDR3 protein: ASSHGGDRVVLGYT
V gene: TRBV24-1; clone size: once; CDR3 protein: ATSDSPGQGDRETQY
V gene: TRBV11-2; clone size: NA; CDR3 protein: ASSVRGTGNTIY
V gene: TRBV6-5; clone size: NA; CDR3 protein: ASIPAGFSYNEQF
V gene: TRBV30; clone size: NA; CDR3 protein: AWSTFLGQNYGYT
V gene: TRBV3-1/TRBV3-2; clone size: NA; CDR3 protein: ASSQGGGTGGSGYGYT
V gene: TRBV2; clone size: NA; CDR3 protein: ASSERAVPF
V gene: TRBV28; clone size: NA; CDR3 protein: ASSPDSPNIQY
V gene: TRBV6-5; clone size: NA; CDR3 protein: ASSIGQGWGDTQY
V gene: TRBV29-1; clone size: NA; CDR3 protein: SVPDPGLAGETQY
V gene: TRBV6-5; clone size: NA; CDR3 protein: ASSYSGPSNLEPQH
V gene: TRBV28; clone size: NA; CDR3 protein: ASSAISYGYT